Listed here is a single TCR beta chain. The data were obtained in a study of T cell responses to AZD1222 COVID-19 vaccine. The CDR3 is 12 residues long. Trimming shortened V by 4 bases and J by 5 bases, and 10 bases separated the two germline ends. The germline gives CDR1 SGHRS, CDR2 YFSETQ. Generated by immunoSEQ multiplex PCR, the TCRdb table keeps only in-frame clones and is missing some. The table lists about 77,000 clones, more than 85% of them singletons, with roughly 4.3% in the top ten. The TCR comes from an adult who received the AZD1222 COVID-19 vaccine. The sample was peripheral blood, taken 28 days after the second AZD1222 dose. V is TRBV5-1 and J is TRBJ2-7; D ambiguous. The CDR3 sequence: CASSAPADEQYF. The CDR3 DNA is TGCGCCAGCAGCGCCCCCGCGGACGAGCAGTACTTC.